This record concerns one T cell receptor (beta chain) sequence. The data belong to a study of CD8 T cells in ankylosing spondylitis. Germline CDR1 and CDR2: DFQATT and SNEGSKA (reference sequence). The junction had 4 bases not matched to a gene; V was cut back by 0 bases and J by 6 bases. This CDR3 comprises 14 residues. TCRdb reprocessed the 5' RACE reads with MiXCR, giving one entry per CDR3 protein. This table holds tens of thousands of distinct CDR3 sequences, under 30% found once. The clonotype was recovered from a male donor with ankylosing spondylitis or in good health (not recorded which). The genes are TRBV20-1 and TRBJ2-7; 11 bases agree with TRBD2. The material sequenced was blood, either unsorted or a sorted T cell fraction (not recorded which). CDR3 protein: CSARDTSGSFEQYF. The CDR3 bases are TGCAGTGCTAGAGACACTAGCGGGAGTTTCGAGCAGTACTTC.